Listed below are T cell receptor beta chains from one sample, sequenced in a study of CD8 T cells in ankylosing spondylitis. TCRdb re-called the 5' RACE reads with MiXCR, one entry per CDR3 protein. The data show 150,000 to 200,000 distinct CDR3 sequences, 25% to 35% seen once. The sample comprised synovial fluid, either unsorted or a sorted T cell fraction (not recorded which). These receptor sequences come from a male donor with ankylosing spondylitis. The CDR3 runs from the conserved cysteine through the conserved F or W. Each record gives: clone size, V gene, J gene, D gene, CDR3 DNA, CDR3 protein. The D gene is left open where the match is weak. Size is omitted from some rows. Given values are once, few, many or a class for expanded clones.

>NA|TRBV4-3|TRBJ2-2|TRBD2
TGCGCCAGTCGGAGCGGGAGCACCAGCACCGGGGAGCTGTTTTTT
CASRSGSTSTGELFF
>NA|TRBV11-2|TRBJ2-1|TRBD2
TGTGCCAGCAGCTTACACGGACTAGCGGGGAGGAATTACAATGAGCAGTTCTTC
CASSLHGLAGRNYNEQFF
>NA|TRBV5-1|TRBJ1-4|TRBD1
TGCGCCAGCAGCTTGGAAACGGGACAGAAAAGAGCAAAACTGTTTTTT
CASSLETGQKRAKLFF
>NA|TRBV20-1|TRBJ2-5|NA
TGCAGTGCTACGATAACAGGGGCTTGGGGGAGGGAGACCCAGTACTTC
CSATITGAWGRETQYF
>many|TRBV6-5|TRBJ1-2|NA
TGTGCCAGCAAGTTTGGGCTCTCGGGCGGCTACACCTTC
CASKFGLSGGYTF
>NA|TRBV15|TRBJ2-1|NA
TGTGCCACCAGCAGAGTAGAAGGGACTCTCATTGGGAATGAGCAGTTCTTC
CATSRVEGTLIGNEQFF
>NA|TRBV3-1|TRBJ1-1|TRBD1
TGTGCCAGCAGGGACGGACAGGATTCTTTCTTT
CASRDGQDSFF
>many|TRBV4-2|TRBJ2-1|TRBD2
TGTGCCAGCAGCCCTCAAGCGGGAGGGAGGGATGAGCAGTTCTTC
CASSPQAGGRDEQFF
>few|TRBV5-1|TRBJ2-1|TRBD2
TGCGCCAGCAGCCCAGCCGGGACTAGCGGGAGCCACTCCTACAATGAGCAGTTCTTC
CASSPAGTSGSHSYNEQFF
>NA|TRBV14|TRBJ1-6|NA
TGTGCCAGCAGCTTAAGGGGTGCTCTTAATTCACCCCTCCACTTT
CASSLRGALNSPLHF
>many|TRBV7-2|TRBJ2-1|NA
TGTGCCAGCAGCTTAGCCGCTAGCATCCCCTCCTACAATGAGCAGTTCTTC
CASSLAASIPSYNEQFF
>NA|TRBV2|TRBJ2-7|NA
TGTGCCAGCAACGCCCAGGCGGGCTTCGAGCAGTACTTC
CASNAQAGFEQYF
>NA|TRBV30|TRBJ1-1|NA
TGTGCCTGTCATGACAGGACCAGGGCGAACACTGAAGCTTTCTTT
CACHDRTRANTEAFF
>NA|TRBV9|TRBJ2-3|TRBD2
TGTGCCAGCAGCACCGTAGCGGGGGTTCGCACAGATACGCAGTATTTT
CASSTVAGVRTDTQYF
>many|TRBV28|TRBJ2-7|TRBD2
TGTGCCAGCAGTCCTCGGGGGGACCGATCCTACGAGCAGTACTTC
CASSPRGDRSYEQYF
>NA|TRBV18|TRBJ2-1|TRBD2
TGTGCCACCGAACTAGCGGGGGGCGGTGAGCAGTTCTTC
CATELAGGGEQFF
>NA|TRBV15|TRBJ2-2|NA
TGTGCCACCAGCAGAGGAGGAGGGAACACCGGGGAGCTGTTTTTT
CATSRGGGNTGELFF
>many|TRBV11-2|TRBJ2-5|NA
TGTGCCAGCAGCCCGGGACTGAAAGAGACCCAGTACTTC
CASSPGLKETQYF
>few|TRBV20-1|TRBJ2-3|NA
TGCAGTGCTAGCGGGGGTGGGGTAGATACGCAGTATTTT
CSASGGGVDTQYF
>NA|TRBV20-1|TRBJ2-7|NA
TGCAGTGCTAGAGATCGAAACCGGCGGGAAGTCTCCTACGAGCAGTACTTC
CSARDRNRREVSYEQYF
>few|TRBV3-1|TRBJ2-7|NA
TGTGCCAGCAGCCCCCCATCGCGGAGTCGTCTGTACTTC
CASSPPSRSRLYF
>many|TRBV19|TRBJ1-5|NA
TGTGCCAGTAGTCCCGACAGCGTTAAGGTTTATCCCCAGCATTTT
CASSPDSVKVYPQHF
>NA|TRBV7-2|TRBJ2-7|NA
TGTGCCAGCAGCTACCGACTGACGACCTACGAGCAGTACTTC
CASSYRLTTYEQYF
>NA|TRBV4-1|TRBJ2-2|TRBD1
TGCGCCAGCAGCCAAGCTGACAGGGAAATCGGGGAGCTGTTTTTT
CASSQADREIGELFF
>NA|TRBV6-1|TRBJ2-1|NA
TGTGCCAGCACCCCGAGGGGGGGCTCCTACAATGAGCAGTTCTTC
CASTPRGGSYNEQFF
>many|TRBV4-3|TRBJ2-1|NA
TGCGCCAGCAGCTCCTCCGGGACCCAAACCTACAATGAGCAGTTCTTC
CASSSSGTQTYNEQFF
>few|TRBV7-2|TRBJ2-3|NA
TGTGCCAGCAGCGCTTATACAGATACGCAGTATTTT
CASSAYTDTQYF
>few|TRBV12-3/TRBV12-4|TRBJ1-1|NA
TGTGCCAGCAGTTTGGGGTCTGGGGTGGATCGTGAAGCTTTCTTT
CASSLGSGVDREAFF
>NA|TRBV4-3|TRBJ2-3|NA
TGCGCCAGCAGCCAAGGATCAAGCGGGAGCACAGATACGCAGTATTTT
CASSQGSSGSTDTQYF
>NA|TRBV20-1|TRBJ2-5|TRBD2
TGCAGTGCTAGAGTCTTTGTAGCGGGAGGGGATCAGACCCAGTACTTC
CSARVFVAGGDQTQYF
>many|TRBV19|TRBJ2-1|NA
TGTGCCAGTAGTATGGAGCAATCCCTAAACCTCAATGAGCAGTTCTTC
CASSMEQSLNLNEQFF
>NA|TRBV2|TRBJ1-1|TRBD1
TGTGCCAGCAGACAGGGGGCCTCCAATGAAGCTTTCTTT
CASRQGASNEAFF